This TCR beta chain was identified in a study of T-cell memory formation after mild COVID-19. Study details: TCR clusters showed largely donor specificity.

Germline CDR1 SGHRS, CDR2 YFSETQ. CDR3 length equals 15 residues. V was cut by 4 bases and J by 8 bases, with 19 bases left in between. Details on this clonotype: Its specificity is not known.

MiXCR, run by TCRdb on the 5' RACE reads, gives a single entry per CDR3 protein. Of roughly 200,000 distinct CDR3 sequences listed, about a sixth were seen once; the top ten hold about 2.4%. General observations from the study: Day 15 to 85 contractors were CD4/CD8 balanced; later expanders leaned CD4+. Memory sampled before infection contained some responding clones, suggesting cross-reactive memory joined.

The gene calls are TRBV5-1 and TRBJ1-5; the D is unclear. The sample consisted of PBMCs or a T cell subset sorted from them (not recorded which). This sequence originates from an adult woman who had mild COVID-19 (a few samples of this study predate the infection). Cell type and time point are not known. CDR3 loop: CASSPGLSSGEPQHF. The DNA of the CDR3 is TGCGCCAGCAGCCCCGGACTATCAAGTGGGGAGCCCCAGCATTTT.